A single sample gave rise to the 15 T cell receptor beta chains below, sequenced in a study of blood T cell repertoires in COVID-19. Assay: immunoSEQ multiplex PCR; the TCRdb copy retains only in-frame clones and omits some. Here the sample spans fewer than 200,000 clones, more than 70% being singletons. Sample: PBMCs or T cells enriched from blood (not recorded which). The receptors stem from a woman between 45 and 60 years old in a cohort exposed to, infected with or recovered from COVID-19 (not recorded which).

The chain employs TRBV4-1 and TRBJ2-3, with 11 bases lining up with TRBD2. Trimming cost V 4 bases and J 4 bases; bases outside gene matches: 4. This CDR3 has 15 residues. CDR1 is MGHRA and CDR2 is YSYEKL in the germline V gene. Here the CDR3 reads CASSLSGRGPDTQYF. For the CDR3, the DNA is TGCGCCAGCAGCCTTAGCGGGAGGGGCCCAGATACGCAGTATTTT.

This clone appeared a single time. V is TRBV5-1 and J is TRBJ1-2, with D maybe TRBD1 (5 bases). The CDR3 has 14 residues. V was cut by 2 bases and J by 3 bases, with 11 bases left in between. Germline CDR1 is SGHRS and CDR2 is YFSETQ. The CDR3 spells CASSFQGRDYGYTF. The CDR3 coding sequence is TGCGCCAGCAGCTTTCAGGGAAGGGACTATGGCTACACCTTC.

This clone was observed a single time. The chain joins TRBV4-1 to TRBJ2-6; tentative D call: TRBD1 (5 bases). Germline lookup yields CDR1 MGHRA and CDR2 YSYEKL. The V end lost 4 bases, the J end lost 0 bases, and 19 bases lay between the germline ends. This CDR3 is 19 amino acids long. CDR3 amino acids: CASSLQQSAGFSGANVLTF. The CDR3 region has the DNA TGCGCCAGCAGCCTTCAACAGTCGGCAGGGTTCTCTGGGGCCAACGTCCTGACTTTC.

This rearrangement joins TRBV15 to TRBJ1-4; the D gene is possibly TRBD1 (5 bases). V shed 1 base and J shed 7 bases, with 13 bases lying between them. Germline assignment: CDR1 LNHNV and CDR2 YYDKDF (reference sequence). This CDR3 is built from 15 residues. CDR3 sequence: CATSRGEGFGEKLFF. CDR3 nucleotide sequence: TGTGCCACCAGCAGAGGGGAGGGGTTTGGTGAAAAACTGTTTTTT.

This chain uses TRBV7-3 with TRBJ2-2, with TRBD2 matching 10 bases. In germline, CDR1 is SGHTA, CDR2 FQGTGA. The ends lost 1 base at V and 4 bases at J; junction bases unmatched: 9. The CDR3 is made up of 18 amino acids. The CDR3 reads CASSLNFGTSARTGELFF. Written as DNA, the CDR3 is TGTGCCAGCAGCTTAAACTTCGGGACTAGCGCTCGCACCGGGGAGCTGTTTTTT.

This clone has just one count. This sample also contains other DNA sequences that code for the same CDR3. The V call is TRBV2, the J call TRBJ2-5; 12 positions agree with TRBD1. The trim removed 7 bases at V and 5 bases at J, leaving 5 bases unmatched. Germline V gives CDR1 SNHLY, CDR2 FYNNEI. This CDR3 region has 14 residues. Here the CDR3 reads CASTGTGGRETQYF. As DNA, the CDR3 is TGTGCCAGCACGGGGACAGGGGGCAGGGAGACCCAGTACTTC.

The rearrangement links TRBV9 to TRBJ2-3, with D maybe TRBD2 (6 bases). Germline-derived CDR1 and CDR2 are SGDLS and YYNGEE. This CDR3 spans 18 amino acids. Trimming stripped 2 bases from V and 0 bases from J, with 19 bases between. The CDR3 DNA is TGTGCCAGCAGCGTTCGGGAGAACGGACCCCCTAGCACAGATACGCAGTATTTT. Amino acids: CASSVRENGPPSTDTQYF.

The V gene is TRBV18, the J gene TRBJ1-5, with TRBD1 matching 10 bases. J lost 6 bases, V lost 0 bases, and 5 bases had no gene match. This CDR3 spans 16 amino acids. CDR1 KGHSH and CDR2 LQKENI come from the germline V gene. This CDR3 reads CASSPPTDRGLQPQHF. As DNA, the CDR3 is TGTGCCAGCTCACCACCTACCGACAGGGGGCTTCAGCCCCAGCATTTT.

This clone has more than one count but fewer than ten. The chain combines TRBV7-6 with TRBJ2-3; 11 nucleotides match TRBD2. The CDR3 sequence is 16 residues long. After removal of 4 bases from V and 3 bases from J, the junction contained 6 bases not matched to a gene. The germline gives CDR1 SGHVS, CDR2 FNYEAQ. The DNA for the CDR3 is TGTGCCAGCAGCTCATATAGCGGGGGGGAGACAGATACGCAGTATTTT. It yields the protein CASSSYSGGETDTQYF. Full variable domain (missing parts from reference TRBV7-6 and TRBJ2-3): GAGVSQSPRYKVTKRGQDVALRCDPISGHVSLYWYRQALGQGPEFLTYFNYEAQQDKSGLPNDRFSAERPEGSISTLTIQRTEQRDSAMYRCASSSYSGGETDTQYFGPGTRLTVL.

The CDR3 region is CATSEGGSSYEQYF. For the CDR3, the DNA is TGTGCCACCAGTGAGGGGGGAAGCTCCTACGAGCAGTACTTC. This chain joins TRBV24-1 and TRBJ2-7, with a weak D call TRBD2 (6 bases). CDR3 length equals 14 residues. Trimming stripped 4 bases from V and 0 bases from J, with 9 bases between. Looked up from germline, CDR1 is KGHDR and CDR2 is SFDVKD.

The gene calls are TRBV30 and TRBJ1-3; 7 nucleotides align to TRBD1. V gave up 1 base and J gave up 2 bases; unmatched junction bases: 5. The CDR3 has 15 residues. Germline V gene data show CDR1 as GTSNPN and CDR2 as SVGIG (reference sequence). DNA of the CDR3: TGTGCCTGGAGTGGACAGGGTCGGGCTGGAAACACCATATATTTT. Amino acids: CAWSGQGRAGNTIYF.

V usage is TRBV19 and J usage is TRBJ1-5; a possible D gene is TRBD1 (5 bases). This CDR3 has 15 residues. Trimming shortened V by 1 base and J by 1 base, and 8 bases separated the two germline ends. Germline CDR1 reads LNHDA; CDR2 reads SQIVND (reference sequence). The CDR3 loop is CASSIVPGSNQPQHF. In nucleotides, the CDR3 is TGTGCCAGTAGTATAGTCCCAGGGAGCAATCAGCCCCAGCATTTT.

V and J are TRBV5-6 and TRBJ1-1, with D perhaps TRBD1 (5 bases). V dropped 7 bases and J dropped 1 base, with 20 bases sitting between them. CDR3 length: 16 residues. Germline V gives CDR1 SGHDT, CDR2 YYEEEE. This chain's CDR3 is CASRVGRQRSNTEAFF. CDR3 DNA sequence: TGTGCCAGCCGCGTTGGAAGACAGCGATCGAACACTGAAGCTTTCTTT.

The V gene is TRBV19, the J gene TRBJ1-4; no clear D. The CDR3 has 15 residues. The germline V and J ends were trimmed by 7 bases and 0 bases, with 12 bases remaining between them. The germline V gene has CDR1 LNHDA and CDR2 SQIVND (reference sequence). The chain's CDR3 is CASTPQIATNEKLFF. CDR3 coding DNA: TGTGCCAGTACTCCCCAGATTGCAACTAATGAAAAACTGTTTTTT.

The sample holds a few counts of this clone. The CDR3 spells CASSLYPGDGETQYF. The CDR3 DNA reads TGCGCCAGCAGCTTGTATCCGGGAGATGGCGAGACCCAGTACTTC. The chain couples TRBV5-1 to TRBJ2-5, with D perhaps TRBD2 (6 bases). Trimming left V 1 base short and J 5 bases short, with 15 bases between. The CDR3 spans 15 residues. Germline CDR1 reads SGHRS; CDR2 reads YFSETQ.